This T cell receptor beta chain was recovered during a study of blood T cell repertoires in COVID-19. This CDR3 region has 15 residues. Germline CDR1 MNHEY, CDR2 SMNVEV (reference sequence). V lost 2 bases to trimming and J lost 4 bases, with 14 bases between them. Using immunoSEQ multiplex PCR, the repertoire was profiled, and TCRdb retains in-frame clones only, with some absent. Among 95,000 to 110,000 clones listed, 70% to 90% were seen once. This clonotype was obtained from a human donor in a cohort sampled during active COVID-19. Sequencing input: peripheral blood. The chain carries TRBV27 and TRBJ1-2, with D possibly being TRBD1 (5 bases). CDR3 loop: CASSLTAGYRYGYTF. The CDR3 region has the DNA TGTGCCAGCAGTTTAACGGCAGGGTATCGCTATGGCTACACCTTC.